This T cell receptor (beta chain) emerged from a study of blood T cell repertoires in COVID-19. In the study overall: Samples representing acute and convalescent COVID-19 were sourced from the United States, Italy and Spain.

Original analysis: Amplified reference gene primers provided the basis for estimating nucleated cell counts. Clones were sequenced by immunoSEQ multiplex PCR, and TCRdb holds only the in-frame ones, with some missing. The V and J calls and the clone size are those of that table, but D and trimming were determined from the DNA. The sample holds some 270,000 clones, 85% seen once. Residents of about two dozen US areas, aged roughly 18 to 95 years, made up the participants. Contact with a PCR-confirmed or clinician-diagnosed COVID-19 case occurred within 2 weeks of entry. This CDR3 contains 16 residues. Germline V gene sequence: CDR1 SGHDT, CDR2 YYEEEE. V was cut by 0 bases and J by 3 bases, with 10 bases left in between.

This rearrangement joins TRBV5-6 to TRBJ1-6, with D possibly being TRBD1 (5 bases). The sequenced material came from PBMCs or T cells enriched from blood (not recorded which). The sequence came from a woman between 45 and 60 years old who had been exposed to COVID-19. The CDR3 DNA sequence: TGTGCCAGCAGCTTGGGACAGACGAGCTATAATTCACCCCTCCACTTT. Translated, it gives CASSLGQTSYNSPLHF.